The 6 T cell receptor beta chains listed next were all sequenced from one sample in a study of early T cells in non-severe SARS-CoV-2 infection. TCRdb passed the 5' RACE reads through MiXCR, listing each CDR3 protein once. This table has over 50,000 distinct CDR3 sequences, approximately 12% appearing once. The sequenced material came from whole blood. Receptor source: an adult who was a healthcare worker with PCR-confirmed SARS-CoV-2 infection or an uninfected control (not recorded which).

This clonotype was recorded many times. V usage is TRBV7-9 and J usage is TRBJ1-2; D is unclear. Trimming stripped 0 bases from V and 2 bases from J, with 7 bases between. Germline CDR1 SEHNR, CDR2 FQNEAQ (reference sequence). The CDR3 loop spans 14 amino acids. The DNA of the CDR3 is TGTGCCAGCAGCTTAGCTAGCGGAAACTATGGCTACACCTTC. As protein: CASSLASGNYGYTF. The whole variable domain, remainder taken from reference TRBV7-9 and TRBJ1-2, is DTGVSQNPRHKITKRGQNVTFRCDPISEHNRLYWYRQTLGQGPEFLTYFQNEAQLEKSRLLSDRFSAERPKGSFSTLEIQRTEQGDSAMYLCASSLASGNYGYTFGSGTRLTVV.

This clonotype was counted ten times or more. V usage is TRBV7-8 and J usage is TRBJ1-6, with D possibly TRBD1 on 6 matching bases. Germline V gives CDR1 SGHVS, CDR2 FQNEAQ. The CDR3 contains 16 residues. V lost 2 bases and J 10 bases, leaving 18 bases between the germline ends. DNA for the CDR3: TGTGCCAGCAGCTTAATCCCGGGACAAATGGAATCACCCCTCCACTTT. Translating gives CASSLIPGQMESPLHF.

The chain recombines TRBV3-1 with TRBJ2-4; D remains ambiguous. In germline, CDR1 is LGHDT, CDR2 YNNKEL (reference sequence). The CDR3 is made up of 12 amino acids. With 3 bases removed from V and 6 bases from J, the gap between germline ends came to 6 bases. CDR3: CASSQGINIQYF. CDR3 in DNA: TGTGCCAGCAGCCAGGGTATAAACATTCAGTACTTC.

This clonotype has a count of ten or more. The chain recombines TRBV12-3 or TRBV12-4 with TRBJ2-3, with 9 bases fitting TRBD1. V shed 3 bases and J 1 base; nucleotides not matched to a gene: 2. The CDR3 extends over 15 amino acids. CDR3 nucleotide sequence: TGTGCCAGCAGTTTTCGACAGGGGGGCACAGATACGCAGTATTTT. Protein sequence: CASSFRQGGTDTQYF.

There are a few counts of this clonotype. The J gene is TRBJ2-7, the V gene TRBV20-1, with D possibly TRBD1 on 5 matching bases. In germline, CDR1 is DFQATT, CDR2 SNEGSKA (reference sequence). The CDR3 runs to 13 residues. The V end was cut by 6 bases, the J end by 2 bases, with 14 bases between. CDR3 in DNA: TGCAGTGCCCCCCGTTACAGGACCTACGAGCAGTACTTC. Translated: CSAPRYRTYEQYF.

The sample holds many counts of this clonotype. The CDR3 is CASSRTFNEQFF. The CDR3 DNA follows: TGTGCCAGCAGCCGGACGTTCAATGAGCAGTTCTTC. The chain carries TRBV11-3 and TRBJ2-1; D is undetermined. Germline CDR1 reads SGHNT; CDR2 reads YENEEA. This CDR3 comprises 12 residues. The V and J ends lost 5 bases and 6 bases respectively, with 8 bases between them.